These 29 T cell receptor beta chains share one sample of origin, sequenced in a study of Ad26.COV2.S vaccination and SARS-CoV-2 variants. The repertoire was sequenced with immunoSEQ multiplex PCR; TCRdb's copy has only in-frame clones and lacks some. The sample lists 300,000 to 400,000 clones; roughly 90% were seen once. Documented treatment: over 15 received Ad26.COV2.S at low or high dose, single or two shots; five or six received placebo; per-sample allocation not given. The samples were gathered on day 63 after the first injection of vaccine or placebo. Sequences were derived from peripheral blood, sampled in a trial of Ad26.COV2.S vaccine versus placebo. These receptors originate from a person aged 18-60 years who received the Ad26.COV2.S COVID-19 vaccine or a placebo.

The chain uses TRBV11-2 and TRBJ2-3; 9 positions agree with TRBD2. J was trimmed by 0 bases and V by 7 bases; bases with no gene match: 8. CDR1 SGHAT and CDR2 FQNNGV come from the germline V gene. This CDR3 spans 16 amino acids. The CDR3 coding sequence is TGTGCCAGCACTTACCTAGCGGGAACCAGCACAGATACGCAGTATTTT. It codes for CASTYLAGTSTDTQYF.

This sequence joins TRBV6-7 and TRBJ2-1; no clear D gene. TRBV6-7 is classed as an ORF, of uncertain function. The germline V and J ends were trimmed by 6 bases and 0 bases, with 15 bases remaining between them. The CDR3 runs 16 residues. CDR3 coding DNA: TGTGCCAGCAGCTTAACAGTCCTTAGCTCCTACAATGAGCAGTTCTTC. Amino acid sequence: CASSLTVLSSYNEQFF.

V is TRBV7-8 and J is TRBJ2-1; a possible D gene is TRBD2 (5 bases). Deletions cut 0 bases from V and 7 bases from J, with 22 bases between. This CDR3 has 18 residues. Germline CDR1 is SGHVS and CDR2 is FQNEAQ. This CDR3 is CASSLARAPQSTRNEQFF. DNA for the CDR3: TGTGCCAGCAGCTTAGCGCGGGCCCCACAGTCCACTCGGAATGAGCAGTTCTTC.

The CDR3 DNA reads TGTGCCAGCAGCCAGACTAGCGGGGGAAGAAATGAGCAGTTCTTC. This encodes CASSQTSGGRNEQFF. The chain uses TRBV7-6 and TRBJ2-1; TRBD2 matches at 12 bases. This CDR3 has 15 residues. Germline V gene sequence: CDR1 SGHVS, CDR2 FNYEAQ. V lost 5 bases and J lost 7; bases outside the gene matches: 6.

The gene calls are TRBV2 and TRBJ1-5, with D uncertain. This CDR3 region has 16 residues. CDR1 is SNHLY, CDR2 FYNNEI, per germline. With 2 bases removed from V and 0 bases from J, the gap between germline ends came to 11 bases. The CDR3 sequence: CASSESLGYSNQPQHF. The DNA of the CDR3 is TGTGCCAGCAGTGAAAGTTTGGGTTATAGCAATCAGCCCCAGCATTTT. The variable domain in full, completed from reference TRBV2 and TRBJ1-5, reads EPEVTQTPSHQVTQMGQEVILRCVPISNHLYFYWYRQILGQKVEFLVSFYNNEISEKSEIFDDQFSVERPDGSNFTLKIRSTKLEDSAMYFCASSESLGYSNQPQHFGDGTRLSIL.

V and J are TRBV7-8 and TRBJ2-7; D is ambiguous. This CDR3 has 14 residues. Germline V gene lookup returns CDR1 SGHVS and CDR2 FQNEAQ. Trimming stripped 1 base from V and 0 bases from J, with 7 bases between. The CDR3 loop reads CASSLVPSSYEQYF. In nucleotides, the CDR3 is TGTGCCAGCAGCTTAGTACCCAGCTCCTACGAGCAGTACTTC.

The genes are TRBV3-1 (or the pseudogene TRBV3-2) and TRBJ1-2; D may be TRBD1 (6 bases). CDR1 and CDR2 from the germline V gene are LGHDT and YNNKEL (reference sequence). The CDR3 is 14 residues long. V lost 3 bases, J lost 7 bases, and 15 bases lay in between. DNA of the CDR3: TGTGCCAGCAGCCACCGGGACACTATAGGTGGCTACACCTTC. Protein product: CASSHRDTIGGYTF.

This CDR3 is CASRPGGGQAEQYF. CDR3 bases: TGTGCCAGCAGACCTGGGGGCGGACAGGCCGAGCAGTACTTC. The chain is built from TRBV28 and TRBJ2-7, with 7 bases matching TRBD1. The length of the CDR3 is 14 residues. The ends lost 6 bases at V and 6 bases at J; junction bases unmatched: 11. CDR1 is MDHEN and CDR2 is SYDVKM in the germline V gene.

The table lists this clone with a few counts. The CDR3 loop is CASSDRQGGYGYTF. The CDR3 DNA is TGTGCCAGCAGTGATAGACAGGGAGGCTATGGCTACACCTTC. The rearrangement uses TRBV27 and TRBJ1-2, with 7 bases identical to TRBD1. This CDR3 spans 14 amino acids. The germline CDR1 and CDR2 sequences are MNHEY and SMNVEV (reference sequence). Trimming cost V 5 bases and J 4 bases; bases outside gene matches: 7.

This rearrangement joins TRBV7-2 to TRBJ1-1; TRBD1 is a possible D gene (5 bases). V was pared by 5 bases and J by 1 base, with 11 bases between. The CDR3 is 14 residues long. CDR1 SGHTA and CDR2 FQGNSA come from the germline V gene. The CDR3 nucleotides read TGTGCCAGCAGCCCCGGGACCCCGAACACTGAAGCTTTCTTT. This sequence encodes CASSPGTPNTEAFF.

The rearrangement joins TRBV9 to TRBJ2-3; the D gene is possibly TRBD2 (6 bases). V was clipped by 0 bases and J by 2 bases, with 7 bases between them. CDR1 SGDLS and CDR2 YYNGEE come from the germline V gene. The CDR3 length is 14 residues. Here the CDR3 DNA reads TGTGCCAGCAGCGTAGGGACTAACACAGATACGCAGTATTTT. Encoded protein: CASSVGTNTDTQYF. Variable domain in full (rest from reference TRBV9 and TRBJ2-3): DSGVTQTPKHLITATGQRVTLRCSPRSGDLSVYWYQQSLDQGLQFLIQYYNGEERAKGNILERFSAQQFPDLHSELNLSSLELGDSALYFCASSVGTNTDTQYFGPGTRLTVL.

J is TRBJ1-5 and V is TRBV30, with 9 positions matching TRBD1. Germline V gene lookup returns CDR1 GTSNPN and CDR2 SVGIG (reference sequence). CDR3 length: 17 amino acids. Trimming took 3 bases from V and 4 from J; bases not matched to a gene: 13. CDR3 sequence: CAWSEATGTGYNQPQHF. CDR3 sequence (DNA): TGTGCCTGGAGCGAAGCCACCGGGACAGGGTATAATCAGCCCCAGCATTTT.

In DNA, the CDR3 is TGTGCCAGCATCCAAAGTTTGAGCTCCTACAATGAGCAGTTCTTC. Encoded protein: CASIQSLSSYNEQFF. The chain links TRBV19 to TRBJ2-1; unclear D gene. Deletions cut 9 bases from V and 0 bases from J, with 15 bases between. This CDR3 has 15 residues. Germline V gene data show CDR1 as LNHDA and CDR2 as SQIVND (reference sequence).

This clone was observed a handful of times. The rearrangement uses TRBV11-2 and TRBJ2-7; the D gene is possibly TRBD2 (5 bases). Germline loops: CDR1 SGHAT, CDR2 FQNNGV. V lost 0 bases to trimming and J lost 7 bases, with 13 bases between them. CDR3 size: 14 residues. The CDR3 here is CASSLDPGTEEQYF. CDR3 coding DNA: TGTGCCAGCAGCTTAGACCCGGGAACAGAAGAGCAGTACTTC.

The chain couples TRBV24-1 to TRBJ2-5; D not resolved. CDR1 KGHDR and CDR2 SFDVKD come from the germline V gene. The CDR3 length is 14 residues. Trimming took 3 bases from V and 1 from J, leaving 8 bases between them. CDR3 loop: CATSDGTIQETQYF. The CDR3 nucleotides are TGTGCCACCAGTGATGGCACCATCCAAGAGACCCAGTACTTC.

The chain recombines TRBV15 with TRBJ2-7; 10 bases align to TRBD1. The V and J ends lost 4 bases and 5 bases, in that order; junction bases with no gene match: 14. The germline V gene has CDR1 LNHNV and CDR2 YYDKDF (reference sequence). The CDR3 runs to 17 residues. CDR3 loop: CATSTLGGGQGFDEQYF. The CDR3 DNA reads TGTGCCACCAGCACCCTAGGTGGGGGACAGGGGTTCGACGAGCAGTACTTC.

The rearrangement uses TRBV7-2 and TRBJ2-5, with D hard to call. Germline V lookup: CDR1 SGHTA, CDR2 FQGNSA. The CDR3 consists of 15 residues. V lost 3 bases, J lost 0 bases, and 11 bases lay in between. In DNA, the CDR3 is TGTGCCAGCAGCTTGGACGGATGGTACCAAGAGACCCAGTACTTC. Translating gives CASSLDGWYQETQYF.

This clone was found a few times. The chain employs TRBV7-2 and TRBJ1-5, with 10 bases fitting TRBD1. V gave up 3 bases and J gave up 2 bases; unmatched junction bases: 1. The CDR3 is made up of 15 amino acids. The germline V gene encodes CDR1 SGHTA and CDR2 FQGNSA. The chain's CDR3 is CASSFGTGGNQPQHF. The CDR3 DNA sequence: TGTGCCAGCAGCTTCGGGACAGGGGGCAATCAGCCCCAGCATTTT.

V usage is TRBV28 and J usage is TRBJ2-1; D is perhaps TRBD2 (7 bases). The CDR3 has 17 residues. The germline V gene has CDR1 MDHEN and CDR2 SYDVKM. The ends were cut back, 5 bases at V and 0 bases at J, with 17 bases in the middle. The DNA of the CDR3 is TGTGCCAGCAGTCCCCTTCCGGGGGGCGTCTCCTACAATGAGCAGTTCTTC. This sequence encodes CASSPLPGGVSYNEQFF.

The chain joins TRBV28 to TRBJ1-2, with D hard to call. This CDR3 has 11 amino acids. CDR1 MDHEN and CDR2 SYDVKM come from the germline V gene. The CDR3 DNA reads TGTGCTACGGCGGGTGTAAATGGCTACACCTTC. It codes for CATAGVNGYTF.

The V call is TRBV24-1, the J call TRBJ2-1; TRBD1 is a possible D gene (6 bases). The CDR3 has 12 amino acids. V shed 6 bases and J shed 6 bases, with 8 bases lying between them. The germline gives CDR1 KGHDR, CDR2 SFDVKD. This CDR3 is CATSIGGNEQFF. DNA of the CDR3: TGTGCCACCAGTATAGGGGGCAATGAGCAGTTCTTC.

The gene calls are TRBV24-1 and TRBJ1-5; 7 nucleotides agree with TRBD1. CDR1 and CDR2 (germline): KGHDR, SFDVKD. V shed 7 bases and J 7 bases; nucleotides not matched to a gene: 9. This CDR3 is built from 14 residues. The CDR3: CATSDPGGSQPQHF. The CDR3 DNA follows: TGTGCCACCAGCGACCCAGGGGGAAGCCAGCCCCAGCATTTT.

J is TRBJ1-3 and V is TRBV20-1; D is possibly TRBD1 (5 bases). V shed 3 bases and J shed 4 bases, with 25 bases lying between them. Per germline, CDR1 DFQATT and CDR2 SNEGSKA (reference sequence). The CDR3 is 18 residues long. Written as DNA, the CDR3 is TGCAGTGCTAGTGGTTTGCAGGGAAAGAGGGTTGACGGAAACACCATATATTTT. Amino acid sequence: CSASGLQGKRVDGNTIYF.

The J gene is TRBJ2-2, the V gene TRBV5-4; D might be TRBD1 or TRBD2, each matching 6 bases. CDR3 size: 16 residues. V shed 6 bases and J shed 1 base, with 16 bases lying between them. Looked up from germline, CDR1 is SGHNT and CDR2 is YYREEE (reference sequence). CDR3 in amino acids: CASTLEGGLNTGELFF. CDR3 in DNA: TGTGCCAGCACCCTCGAAGGGGGGCTGAACACCGGGGAGCTGTTTTTT.

The V gene is TRBV4-3, the J gene TRBJ2-2; 10 bases align to TRBD2. V was pared by 0 bases and J by 9 bases, with 13 bases of the junction left unmatched. This CDR3 spans 18 amino acids. Germline-derived CDR1 and CDR2 are LGHNA and YSLEER. CDR3 region: CASSQDEREGLRGRELFF. The CDR3 bases are TGCGCCAGCAGCCAAGACGAGCGGGAGGGACTAAGGGGCCGGGAGCTGTTTTTT.

Of note for this clone: The same CDR3 also results from other DNA sequences found in this sample. The gene calls are TRBV5-1 and TRBJ2-1; D remains unclear. Trimming took off 0 bases at V and 3 bases at J, with 7 bases between the two ends. This CDR3 is 14 amino acids long. Germline CDR1 is SGHRS and CDR2 is YFSETQ. This CDR3 is CASSLGQSYNEQFF. The CDR3 coding sequence is TGCGCCAGCAGCTTGGGGCAGAGCTACAATGAGCAGTTCTTC.

The rearrangement joins TRBV19 to TRBJ2-3; a possible D gene is TRBD2 (6 bases). Germline V CDR1 and CDR2: LNHDA, SQIVND (reference sequence). Trimming left V 9 bases short and J 2 bases short, with 9 bases between. The CDR3 is 12 amino acids. The CDR3 loop is CASGGDTDTQYF. The CDR3 DNA reads TGTGCCAGCGGAGGGGACACAGATACGCAGTATTTT.

V gene TRBV19 combines with J gene TRBJ1-5; TRBD1 might be the D (5 bases). Germline values: CDR1 LNHDA, CDR2 SQIVND (reference sequence). The germline V and J ends were trimmed by 11 bases and 6 bases, with 17 bases remaining between them. The CDR3 consists of 13 residues. The CDR3 coding sequence is TGTGCCCTAGCCAAGGGGATCGGTCAGCCCCAGCATTTT. Its protein product is CALAKGIGQPQHF.

The genes are TRBV6-5 and TRBJ2-3; possibly TRBD1 for D (6 bases). Looked up from germline, CDR1 is MNHEY and CDR2 is SVGAGI. V lost 7 bases to trimming and J lost 6 bases, with 14 bases between them. CDR3 length: 13 amino acids. The CDR3 DNA reads TGTGCCAGCATTAGGTACAGGGTCGATACGCAGTATTTT. It translates to CASIRYRVDTQYF.